Listed here is a single TCR beta chain. Its antigen remains unknown. This specimen comes from a study of T-cell reconstitution after alpha-beta-depleted transplantation in children. Study-wide results and caveats: Newly generated T cells supplied most T-cell counts and diversity one year post-transplant. From surviving recipient T cells and thymic progenitors came the high day-60 TCRbeta diversity observed in some patients. About two months after transplant, alpha-beta T cells reportedly came from several hundred expanded graft clones.

A TCRbeta library incorporating unique molecular identifiers was prepared. TCRdb redid the calling of the PCR reads with MiXCR, one entry per CDR3 protein. The sample consists of just over 950,000 distinct CDR3 sequences, roughly 29% of them appearing once. The CDR3 totals 13 residues. The germline gives CDR1 WSHSY, CDR2 SAAADI. The V end was cut by 5 bases, the J end by 7 bases, with 14 bases between. The sequence was obtained from a boy younger than two who had a stem cell transplant for SCID, so the T cells may come from the graft donor. The sample consisted of PBMCs, mostly from graft donor cells, taken 360 days after TCRalphabeta/CD19-depleted stem cell transplant. The V and J genes are TRBV10-2 and TRBJ1-2; D call uncertain. The CDR3: CASSPSSKLGYTF. The CDR3 region has the DNA TGCGCCAGCAGTCCCAGTTCCAAACTTGGCTACACCTTC.